A selection of T cell receptor beta chains follows, all from one sample in a study of shared clonotypes between healthy human individuals. The data were produced by immunoSEQ multiplex PCR, yet TCRdb's version contains in-frame clones alone and is incomplete. Seen here are some 2,100,000 clones, about 92% observed once, and the top ten hold 1.5% to 2%. Sequenced material: naive CD8+ T cells from PBMCs. The receptors were gathered from a man aged 18 to 30 in good health. Some clones in this sample may be carry-over from other donors' samples. Both conserved end residues are part of each CDR3. The D gene is left open where the match is weak.

len | j_gene | v_gene | d_gene | CDR3aa
14 | TRBJ2-1 | TRBV10-3 | TRBD2 | CAISDIAGGTEQFF
15 | TRBJ1-5 | TRBV28 | TRBD1 | CASSLRGDSGMPQHF
14 | TRBJ2-7 | TRBV19 | - | CASSWGSEYGEQYF
15 | TRBJ2-7 | TRBV7-2 | - | CASSLAGEPTYEQYF
14 | TRBJ2-7 | TRBV27 | TRBD2 | CASRLAGGTYEQYF
15 | TRBJ2-5 | TRBV5-1 | TRBD2 | CASSVTSGAGETQYF
14 | TRBJ2-1 | TRBV6-5 | - | CAGSYLGAFNEQFF
18 | TRBJ2-7 | TRBV28 | TRBD1 | CASSSEGTGSQWRYEQYF
16 | TRBJ2-1 | TRBV11-3 | TRBD2 | CASSPRGGSSYNEQFF
14 | TRBJ2-1 | TRBV6-6 | - | CASSYRVQRNEQFF
13 | TRBJ1-5 | TRBV10-3 | TRBD1 | CAIGDRGNQPQHF
16 | TRBJ2-1 | TRBV14 | TRBD2 | CASSPSRTRLYNEQFF
11 | TRBJ2-1 | TRBV9 | - | CASSGDNEQFF
15 | TRBJ1-1 | TRBV28 | - | CASKPPGGAPTEAFF
15 | TRBJ2-2 | TRBV27 | TRBD1 | CASRTQGAGTGELFF
18 | TRBJ2-2 | TRBV4-3 | TRBD2 | CASSQSRKSGTPTGELFF
12 | TRBJ2-1 | TRBV2 | - | CASSEGTTEQFF
14 | TRBJ2-1 | TRBV30 | - | CAWTSGLGPNEQFF
15 | TRBJ2-1 | TRBV4-2 | - | CASSPSWDLYNEQFF
14 | TRBJ2-1 | TRBV5-6 | - | CASSDRDSYNEQFF
10 | TRBJ2-3 | TRBV20-1 | - | CSASTDTQYF
16 | TRBJ2-5 | TRBV5-1 | TRBD1 | CASSLLDRAGRETQYF
15 | TRBJ1-2 | TRBV7-9 | TRBD1 | CASSPTGAVSYGYTF
15 | TRBJ1-2 | TRBV14 | TRBD1 | CASSPILGQIYGYTF
15 | TRBJ1-1 | TRBV27 | TRBD1 | CASSPVGTGVTEAFF
16 | TRBJ2-2 | TRBV7-9 | TRBD2 | CASSQTSGRVTGELFF
15 | TRBJ2-7 | TRBV7-9 | - | CASSEGHSEAYEQYF
17 | TRBJ1-3 | TRBV2 | TRBD1 | CASSEAPGQGAGNTIYF
12 | TRBJ1-1 | TRBV7-9 | - | CASSSASIEAFF
13 | TRBJ2-1 | TRBV4-1 | - | CASSQEGGNEQFF